These 19 T cell receptor beta chains originate from one sample sequenced in a study of CD4+ T cells in melanoma. Sequencing was performed with immunoSEQ multiplex PCR; in TCRdb, only in-frame clones are kept and a portion is missing. The table has approximately 110,000 clones, 92% seen once; the top ten hold 2.5% to 3.5%. Material: peripheral blood. The receptors stem from a human donor with melanoma.

The chain links TRBV11-2 to TRBJ2-3; no definite D call. Trimming removed 3 bases at V and 6 bases at J, with 10 bases between. This CDR3 is 13 amino acids long. Germline V CDR1 and CDR2: SGHAT, FQNNGV. CDR3 in DNA: TGTGCCAGCAGCTTGGTCTTGGCCGATACGCAGTATTTT. Translated: CASSLVLADTQYF.

The chain carries TRBV11-3 and TRBJ2-2; 7 positions agree with TRBD2. The germline CDR1 and CDR2 sequences are SGHNT and YENEEA. The junction had 3 bases not matched to a gene; V was cut back by 2 bases and J by 6 bases. This CDR3 has 14 amino acids. The CDR3 loop reads CASSLTRGAGELFF. CDR3 in DNA: TGTGCCAGCAGCTTAACTCGGGGGGCCGGGGAGCTGTTTTTT. Using reference TRBV11-3 and TRBJ2-2 for the parts outside the CDR3, the full variable domain is EAGVVQSPRYKIIEKKQPVAFWCNPISGHNTLYWYLQNLGQGPELLIRYENEEAVDDSQLPKDRFSAERLKGVDSTLKIQPAELGDSAVYLCASSLTRGAGELFFGEGSRLTVL.

This sequence joins TRBV28 and TRBJ2-3; D may be TRBD1 or TRBD2 (6 bases each). This CDR3 has 15 residues. Between the trimmed V and J ends, which lost 6 bases and 6 bases, there was a span of 19 bases. Germline lookup yields CDR1 MDHEN and CDR2 SYDVKM. CDR3 amino acids: CASSPLGAGRDTQYF. The CDR3 bases are TGTGCCAGCAGCCCTCTGGGGGCGGGGAGGGATACGCAGTATTTT.

The chain is built from TRBV4-3 and TRBJ1-4; 9 bases map to TRBD1. This CDR3 is built from 16 residues. In germline, CDR1 is LGHNA, CDR2 YSLEER. The V segment lost 2 bases and the J segment 4 bases; nucleotides outside the gene matches: 5. This chain's CDR3 is CASSQYTGGLNEKLFF. The DNA of the CDR3 is TGCGCCAGCAGCCAATATACAGGGGGCCTTAATGAAAAACTGTTTTTT.

Here the CDR3 reads CASSAGPWWDSSYEQYF. CDR3 DNA sequence: TGTGCCAGCAGCGCGGGTCCATGGTGGGACAGCTCCTACGAGCAGTACTTC. This chain uses TRBV11-2 with TRBJ2-7; 7 nucleotides align to TRBD1. This CDR3 spans 17 amino acids. Looked up from germline, CDR1 is SGHAT and CDR2 is FQNNGV. The V and J ends lost 5 bases and 0 bases, in that order; junction bases with no gene match: 13.

This chain connects TRBV18 to TRBJ1-5; 12 nucleotides align to TRBD1. The CDR3 loop spans 17 amino acids. Germline V lookup: CDR1 KGHSH, CDR2 LQKENI. J lost 1 base, V lost 3 bases, and 4 bases had no gene match. The CDR3, as DNA: TGTGCCAGCTCACCTGGGGACAGGGGGCTCAGCAATCAGCCCCAGCATTTT. Its protein product is CASSPGDRGLSNQPQHF.

The chain employs TRBV10-3 and TRBJ2-6; D is undetermined. The V end lost 10 bases, the J end lost 0 bases, and 16 bases lay between the germline ends. Germline CDR1 ENHRY, CDR2 SYGVKD. The length of the CDR3 is 16 residues. The CDR3 here is CATGPVRGSGANVLTF. The CDR3 DNA reads TGTGCCACTGGGCCGGTTCGAGGCTCTGGGGCCAACGTCCTGACTTTC.

This clone showed up just once. The genes are TRBV28 and TRBJ2-3; TRBD2 aligns across 7 bases. With V trimmed by 8 bases and J by 2 bases, 10 bases remained unmatched. From germline, CDR1 is MDHEN and CDR2 SYDVKM. The CDR3 is made up of 15 amino acids. For the CDR3, the DNA is TGTGCCAGCGCCAGGCGGGAGCTGGTCACAGATACGCAGTATTTT. This sequence encodes CASARRELVTDTQYF.

This chain connects TRBV10-3 to TRBJ2-1; D might be TRBD1 (5 bases). Trimming stripped 4 bases from V and 4 bases from J, with 14 bases between. Germline V gene sequence: CDR1 ENHRY, CDR2 SYGVKD. The CDR3 totals 15 residues. The CDR3 nucleotides are TGTGCCATCAGTGGGAAGGACACCGATTACAATGAGCAGTTCTTC. It encodes CAISGKDTDYNEQFF.

V and J are TRBV28 and TRBJ1-5; D unclear. The CDR3 sequence is 15 residues long. The germline gives CDR1 MDHEN, CDR2 SYDVKM. V shed 7 bases and J shed 8 bases, with 21 bases lying between them. CDR3 loop: CASTLGGRPRKPQHF. In DNA, the CDR3 is TGTGCCAGCACCCTGGGTGGCCGGCCCAGAAAGCCCCAGCATTTT.

V is TRBV2 and J is TRBJ2-5, with D possibly TRBD1 on 6 matching bases. The V end was cut by 6 bases, the J end by 5 bases, with 13 bases between. The CDR3 extends over 13 amino acids. The germline gives CDR1 SNHLY, CDR2 FYNNEI. The CDR3 here is CASSLQGIETQYF. The CDR3 nucleotides read TGTGCCAGCAGCCTACAGGGCATCGAGACCCAGTACTTC.

DNA for the CDR3: TGTGCCAGCAGCTTAGCTCTGGGCTATGGCTACACCTTC. This gives the protein CASSLALGYGYTF. The gene calls are TRBV7-9 and TRBJ1-2, with unresolved D. The CDR3 is 13 amino acids. Trimming took off 0 bases at V and 4 bases at J, with 6 bases between the two ends. Germline V gene lookup returns CDR1 SEHNR and CDR2 FQNEAQ (reference sequence).

The gene calls are TRBV28 and TRBJ1-2; D remains unclear. There are 13 residues in the CDR3. Germline V gene sequence: CDR1 MDHEN, CDR2 SYDVKM. Trimming took off 3 bases at V and 7 bases at J, with 12 bases between the two ends. For the CDR3, the DNA is TGTGCCAGCAGTTTTGATGGGTTGGGTGGCTACACCTTC. This encodes CASSFDGLGGYTF.

The chain is built from TRBV7-6 and TRBJ2-3, with 10 positions matching TRBD2. V gave up 5 bases and J gave up 2 bases; unmatched junction bases: 7. Germline lookup yields CDR1 SGHVS and CDR2 FNYEAQ. This CDR3 region has 16 residues. CDR3 bases: TGTGCCAGCAGCGTACTAGCGGGACAGACCACAGATACGCAGTATTTT. Its translation is CASSVLAGQTTDTQYF. Variable domain in full (rest from reference TRBV7-6 and TRBJ2-3): GAGVSQSPRYKVTKRGQDVALRCDPISGHVSLYWYRQALGQGPEFLTYFNYEAQQDKSGLPNDRFSAERPEGSISTLTIQRTEQRDSAMYRCASSVLAGQTTDTQYFGPGTRLTVL.

This chain links TRBV7-2 with TRBJ2-5; TRBD2 matches at 11 bases. J lost 5 bases, V lost 7 bases, and 12 bases had no gene match. Germline-derived CDR1 and CDR2 are SGHTA and FQGNSA. The CDR3 length is 16 residues. The CDR3 reads CASTLRGTSGLETQYF. The CDR3 nucleotides are TGTGCCAGCACCCTCCGGGGGACTAGCGGACTGGAGACCCAGTACTTC. Looking up the rest from reference TRBV7-2 and TRBJ2-5 gives the full variable domain: GAGVSQSPSNKVTEKGKDVELRCDPISGHTALYWYRQSLGQGLEFLIYFQGNSAPDKSGLPSDRFSAERTGGSVSTLTIQRTQQEDSAVYLCASTLRGTSGLETQYFGPGTRLLVL.

This clone appeared a few times. The chain joins TRBV19 to TRBJ1-5; no clear D gene. Deletions cut 2 bases from V and 5 bases from J, with 16 bases between. Per the germline V gene, CDR1 is LNHDA and CDR2 is SQIVND (reference sequence). This CDR3 region has 16 residues. The CDR3 sequence is CASSIYGEGKDQPQHF. The CDR3 nucleotides are TGTGCCAGTAGTATATACGGGGAGGGTAAGGATCAGCCCCAGCATTTT.

This chain links TRBV28 with TRBJ2-7, with 9 positions matching TRBD1. Trimming at V came to 6 bases and at J to 4 bases, leaving 13 bases not matched to a gene. The V gene's germline CDR1 is MDHEN and CDR2 SYDVKM. This CDR3 has 16 residues. The CDR3 loop is CASRYSGTGKSYEQYF. CDR3 nucleotides: TGTGCCAGCAGATATTCCGGGACAGGGAAGTCGTACGAGCAGTACTTC.

The V gene is TRBV28, the J gene TRBJ1-2; D is perhaps TRBD1 (6 bases). Deletions cut 5 bases from V and 5 bases from J, with 18 bases between. The CDR3 spans 15 residues. In germline, CDR1 is MDHEN, CDR2 SYDVKM. For the CDR3, the DNA is TGTGCCAGCAGTCCCAGACAGGACAAGGGGTATGGCTACACCTTC. This encodes CASSPRQDKGYGYTF.

The genes are TRBV7-9 and TRBJ2-7; 8 bases map to TRBD1. The J segment lost 1 base and the V segment lost 5 bases, leaving 13 bases of the junction unmatched. The CDR3 spans 17 residues. CDR1 and CDR2 (germline): SEHNR, FQNEAQ (reference sequence). The DNA for the CDR3 is TGTGCCAGCAGCACCGATAAGACAGGGGATTGGTCCTACGAGCAGTACTTC. This encodes CASSTDKTGDWSYEQYF.